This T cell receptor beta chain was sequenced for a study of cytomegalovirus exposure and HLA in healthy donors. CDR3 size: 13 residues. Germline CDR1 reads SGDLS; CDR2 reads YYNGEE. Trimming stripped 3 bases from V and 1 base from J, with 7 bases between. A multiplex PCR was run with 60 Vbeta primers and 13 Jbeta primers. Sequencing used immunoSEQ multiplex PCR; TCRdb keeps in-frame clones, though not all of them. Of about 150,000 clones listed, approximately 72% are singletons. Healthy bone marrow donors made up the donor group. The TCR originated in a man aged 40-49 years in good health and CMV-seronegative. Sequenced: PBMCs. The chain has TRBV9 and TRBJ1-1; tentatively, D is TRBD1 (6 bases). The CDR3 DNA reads TGTGCCAGCAGCGAGGGACAGAACACTGAAGCTTTCTTT. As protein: CASSEGQNTEAFF.